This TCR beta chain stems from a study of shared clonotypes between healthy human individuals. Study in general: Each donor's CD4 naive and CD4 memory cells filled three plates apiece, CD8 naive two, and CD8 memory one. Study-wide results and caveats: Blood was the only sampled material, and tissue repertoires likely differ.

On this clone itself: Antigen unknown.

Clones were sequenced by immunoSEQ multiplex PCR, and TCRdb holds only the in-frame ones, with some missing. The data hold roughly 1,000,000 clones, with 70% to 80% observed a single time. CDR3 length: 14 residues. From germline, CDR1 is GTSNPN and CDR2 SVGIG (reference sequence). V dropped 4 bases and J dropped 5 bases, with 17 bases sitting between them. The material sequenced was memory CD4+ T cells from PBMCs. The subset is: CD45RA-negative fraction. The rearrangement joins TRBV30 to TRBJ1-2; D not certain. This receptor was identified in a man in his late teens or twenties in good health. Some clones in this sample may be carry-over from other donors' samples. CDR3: CAWNPTSPAYGYTF. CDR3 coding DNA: TGTGCCTGGAACCCGACAAGTCCCGCTTATGGCTACACCTTC.